The sequence of this T cell receptor beta chain was determined in a study of blood T cell repertoires in COVID-19. Study-level background: Material from acute and convalescent COVID-19 was sourced from the United States, Italy and Spain.

Per the authors' pipeline: The authors estimated nucleated cell counts from reference gene primer amplification. Sequenced by immunoSEQ multiplex PCR; TCRdb stores in-frame clones only, minus some. V and J calls and clone size are those listed in that table; D and trimming were worked out from the DNA. The top ten hold around 1.5% of the sample, which has about 430,000 clones, approximately 91% seen once. Trimming removed 3 bases from V and 4 bases from J, with 10 bases in between. The germline gives CDR1 LNHDA, CDR2 SQIVND (reference sequence). This CDR3 region has 13 residues. Participant-reported clinical history was the basis for cohort assignment.

This chain connects TRBV19 to TRBJ2-7; D is ambiguous. This TCR was recovered from a young woman who had been exposed to COVID-19. The sample was PBMCs or T cells enriched from blood (not recorded which). The DNA of the CDR3 is TGTGCCAGTAGTATTGTACCCGGGTACGAGCAGTACTTC. Encoded protein: CASSIVPGYEQYF.